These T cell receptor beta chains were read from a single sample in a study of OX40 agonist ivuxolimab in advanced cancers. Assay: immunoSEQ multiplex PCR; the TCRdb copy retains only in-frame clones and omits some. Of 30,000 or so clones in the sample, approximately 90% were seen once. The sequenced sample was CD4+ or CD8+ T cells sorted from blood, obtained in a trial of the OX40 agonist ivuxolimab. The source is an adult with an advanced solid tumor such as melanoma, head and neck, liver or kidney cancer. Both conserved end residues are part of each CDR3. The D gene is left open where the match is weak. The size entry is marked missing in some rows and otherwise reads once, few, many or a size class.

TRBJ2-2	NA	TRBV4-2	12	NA	CASSQNTGELFF	TGTGCCAGCAGCCAAAACACCGGGGAGCTGTTTTTT
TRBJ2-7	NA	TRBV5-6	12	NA	CASSWGTYEQYF	TGTGCCAGCAGCTGGGGGACGTACGAGCAGTACTTC
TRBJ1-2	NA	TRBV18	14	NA	CASSPWADPLGYTF	TGTGCCAGCTCACCATGGGCGGATCCCCTTGGCTACACCTTC
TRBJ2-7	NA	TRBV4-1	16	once	CASSQGPGTPLREQYF	TGCGCCAGCAGCCAAGGCCCCGGGACTCCTCTTCGGGAGCAGTACTTC
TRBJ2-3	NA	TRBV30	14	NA	CAWYPGGGSDTQYF	TGTGCCTGGTATCCAGGGGGGGGCTCAGATACGCAGTATTTT
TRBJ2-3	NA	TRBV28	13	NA	CASSWGRVVTQYF	TGTGCCAGCAGTTGGGGACGAGTGGTGACGCAGTATTTT
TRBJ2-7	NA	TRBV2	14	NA	CASSEFRGGYEQYF	TGTGCCAGCAGTGAGTTCAGGGGTGGCTACGAGCAGTACTTC
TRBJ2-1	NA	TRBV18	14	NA	CASSPPPLGNEQFF	TGTGCCAGCTCACCACCCCCTCTAGGGAATGAGCAGTTCTTC
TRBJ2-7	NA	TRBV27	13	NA	CASSPPNSYEQYF	TGTGCCAGCAGCCCGCCCAACTCCTACGAGCAGTACTTC
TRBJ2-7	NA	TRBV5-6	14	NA	CASSLGGDFYEQYF	TGTGCCAGCAGCTTGGGTGGGGATTTCTACGAGCAGTACTTC
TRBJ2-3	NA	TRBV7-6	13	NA	CASSFISTDTQYF	TGTGCCAGCAGCTTCATCTCCACAGATACGCAGTATTTT
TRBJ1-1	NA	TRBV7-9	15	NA	CASSSSGTLNTEAFF	TGTGCCAGCAGCTCCTCCGGGACACTGAACACTGAAGCTTTCTTT
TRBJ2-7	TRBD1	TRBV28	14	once	CASSSRTGGNEQYF	TGTGCCAGCAGTTCCCGGACAGGGGGAAACGAGCAGTACTTC
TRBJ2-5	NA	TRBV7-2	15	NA	CASSPGGGTQETQYF	TGTGCCAGCAGCCCAGGAGGCGGGACACAAGAGACCCAGTACTTC
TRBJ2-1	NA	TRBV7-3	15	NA	CASSLEGRLVDEQFF	TGTGCCAGCAGCTTAGAGGGGCGGTTAGTCGATGAGCAGTTCTTC
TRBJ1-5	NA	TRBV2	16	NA	CASRRGGVYANQPQHF	TGTGCCAGCAGGAGGGGCGGGGTATACGCCAATCAGCCCCAGCATTTT
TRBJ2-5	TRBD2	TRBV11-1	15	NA	CASSLGLAGGETQYF	TGTGCCAGCAGCTTGGGACTAGCGGGGGGAGAGACCCAGTACTTC
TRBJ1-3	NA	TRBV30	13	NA	CASDSLSGNTIYF	TGTGCCTCGGACAGTCTCTCTGGAAACACCATATATTTT
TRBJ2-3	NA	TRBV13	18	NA	CASSLVRVAAPSTDTQYF	TGTGCCAGCAGCTTAGTTCGGGTAGCGGCACCCTCCACAGATACGCAGTATTTT
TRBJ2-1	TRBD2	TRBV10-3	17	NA	CAISEGLAGGPDNEQFF	TGTGCCATCAGTGAGGGATTAGCGGGAGGGCCTGACAATGAGCAGTTCTTC
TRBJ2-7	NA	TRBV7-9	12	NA	CASSLDYYEQYF	TGTGCCAGCAGCTTGGACTACTACGAGCAGTACTTC
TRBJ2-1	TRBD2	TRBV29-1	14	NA	CSVATSGSPNEQFF	TGCAGCGTCGCTACTAGCGGGAGTCCCAATGAGCAGTTCTTC
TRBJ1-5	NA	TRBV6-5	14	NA	CASSPLIVSQPQHF	TGTGCCAGCAGCCCACTAATAGTAAGTCAGCCCCAGCATTTT
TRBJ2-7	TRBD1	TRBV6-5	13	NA	CASSITGGYEQYF	TGTGCCAGCAGCATCACAGGGGGCTACGAGCAGTACTTC
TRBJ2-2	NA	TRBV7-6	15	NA	CASSFRGALTGELFF	TGTGCCAGCAGCTTCCGGGGGGCTTTAACCGGGGAGCTGTTTTTT
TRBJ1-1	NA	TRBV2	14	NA	CASSEAPGKTEAFF	TGTGCCAGCAGTGAAGCGCCAGGGAAGACTGAAGCTTTCTTT
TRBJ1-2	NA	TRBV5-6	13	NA	CASSLGRDYGYTF	TGTGCCAGCAGCTTGGGCCGGGACTATGGCTACACCTTC
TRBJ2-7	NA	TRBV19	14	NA	CASKNPGQIYEQYF	TGTGCCAGTAAGAACCCGGGACAAATCTACGAGCAGTACTTC
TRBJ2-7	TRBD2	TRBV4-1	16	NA	CASSQVALAGTYEQYF	TGCGCCAGCAGCCAAGTAGCACTAGCGGGAACCTACGAGCAGTACTTC
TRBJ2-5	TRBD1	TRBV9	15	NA	CASSPYDRVVETQYF	TGTGCCAGCAGCCCTTATGACAGGGTTGTCGAGACCCAGTACTTC
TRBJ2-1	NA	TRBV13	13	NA	CASSPSRNDEQFF	TGTGCCAGCAGCCCAAGTAGAAACGATGAGCAGTTCTTC
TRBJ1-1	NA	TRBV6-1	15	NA	CASSEIIRVPPEAFF	TGTGCCAGCAGTGAAATCATTCGGGTTCCCCCTGAAGCTTTCTTT
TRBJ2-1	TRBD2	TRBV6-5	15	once	CASSQSLAGEDEQFF	TGTGCCAGCAGTCAGTCGCTAGCGGGAGAGGATGAGCAGTTCTTC
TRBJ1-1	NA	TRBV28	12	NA	CASRQGLTEAFF	TGTGCCAGCAGGCAGGGGCTAACTGAAGCTTTCTTT
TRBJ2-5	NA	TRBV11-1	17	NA	CASSPLASAGYQETQYF	TGTGCCAGCAGCCCTCTGGCTAGCGCGGGGTACCAAGAGACCCAGTACTTC
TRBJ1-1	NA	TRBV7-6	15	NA	CASSFSSSPNTEAFF	TGTGCCAGCAGCTTTAGTTCCTCGCCGAACACTGAAGCTTTCTTT
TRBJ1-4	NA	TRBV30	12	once	CAWSVGSDKLFF	TGTGCCTGGAGTGTAGGTTCGGATAAACTGTTTTTT
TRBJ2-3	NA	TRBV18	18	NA	CASSPPSAVQENTDTQYF	TGTGCCAGCTCACCCCCGAGCGCTGTTCAAGAGAACACAGATACGCAGTATTTT